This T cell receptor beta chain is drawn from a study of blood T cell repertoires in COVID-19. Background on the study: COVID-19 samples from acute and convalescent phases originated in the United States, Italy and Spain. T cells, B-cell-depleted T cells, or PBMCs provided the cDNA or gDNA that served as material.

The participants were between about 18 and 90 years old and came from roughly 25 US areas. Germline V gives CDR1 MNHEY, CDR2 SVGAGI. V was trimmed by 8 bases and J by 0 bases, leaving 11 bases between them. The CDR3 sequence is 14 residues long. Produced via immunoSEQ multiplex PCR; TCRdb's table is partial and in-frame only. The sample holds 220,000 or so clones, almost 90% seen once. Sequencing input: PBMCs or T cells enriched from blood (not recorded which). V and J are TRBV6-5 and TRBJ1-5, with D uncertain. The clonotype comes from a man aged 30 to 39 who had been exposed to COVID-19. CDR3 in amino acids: CASGTRDSNQPQHF. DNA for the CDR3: TGTGCCAGCGGCACTCGGGATAGCAATCAGCCCCAGCATTTT.